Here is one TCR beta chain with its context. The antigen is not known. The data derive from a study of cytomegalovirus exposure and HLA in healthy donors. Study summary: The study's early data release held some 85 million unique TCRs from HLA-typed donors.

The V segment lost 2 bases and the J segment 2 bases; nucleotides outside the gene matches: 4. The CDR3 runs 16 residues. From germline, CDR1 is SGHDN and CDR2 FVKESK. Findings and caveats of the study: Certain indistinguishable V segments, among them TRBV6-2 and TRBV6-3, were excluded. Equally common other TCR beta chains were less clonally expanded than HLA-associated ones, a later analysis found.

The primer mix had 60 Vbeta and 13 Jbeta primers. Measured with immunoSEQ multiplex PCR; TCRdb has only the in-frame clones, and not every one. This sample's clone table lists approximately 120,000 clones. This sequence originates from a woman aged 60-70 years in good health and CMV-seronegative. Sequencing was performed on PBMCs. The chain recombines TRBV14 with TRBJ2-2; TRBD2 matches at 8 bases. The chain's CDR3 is CASSQRGGGNTGELFF. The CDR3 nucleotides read TGTGCCAGCAGCCAACGGGGGGGAGGAAACACCGGGGAGCTGTTTTTT.